The present TCR beta chain was sequenced within a study of T cell repertoires in cytomegalovirus infection. This clonotype was recorded once. The antigen remains unidentified. General study points: What dominated the ex vivo response were HLA-C-restricted CMV-specific TCR beta clonotypes.

TCRdb re-called the reads through MiXCR, storing one row per CDR3 protein. There are about half a million distinct CDR3 sequences in the sample; about two fifths occur only once, and around 45% lies in the top ten. CDR3 size: 13 residues. V lost 5 bases and J 2 bases, leaving 9 bases between the germline ends. Germline V gene sequence: CDR1 ENHRY, CDR2 SYGVKD. The material sequenced was cultured PBMCs, taken from culture after CMV antigen stimulation. V usage is TRBV10-3 and J usage is TRBJ1-2; D remains unclear. This sequence originates from a human donor in good health (CMV status not recorded). Some clones in this sample may be carry-over from other donors' samples. This chain's CDR3 is CAISIDTNYGYTF. The CDR3, as DNA: TGTGCCATCAGTATCGACACCAACTATGGCTACACCTTC.